A selection of T cell receptor beta chains follows, all from one sample in a study of shared clonotypes between healthy human individuals. Clones were sequenced by immunoSEQ multiplex PCR, and TCRdb holds only the in-frame ones, with some missing. The table records around 1.9 million clones, just under 95% of them present only once. Input material: naive CD8+ T cells from PBMCs. These receptors all come from a man aged 18 to 30 in good health. Some clones in this sample may be carry-over from other donors' samples. Both conserved end residues are part of each CDR3. A D gene is named only where the DNA matches it firmly.

CDR3: CSVLSGIGMLSGYTF
V: TRBV29-1
J: TRBJ1-2
D: -

CDR3: CASNGDNSYNEQFF
V: TRBV28
J: TRBJ2-1
D: -

CDR3: CASSPSRGDIYEQYF
V: TRBV7-6
J: TRBJ2-7
D: -

CDR3: CASIPDRNTEAFF
V: TRBV6-5
J: TRBJ1-1
D: -

CDR3: CASSPSGLAFDEQFF
V: TRBV11-2
J: TRBJ2-1
D: TRBD2

CDR3: CASSHGQVNTEAFF
V: TRBV4-2
J: TRBJ1-1
D: TRBD1

CDR3: CASSQEVLASYSYEQYF
V: TRBV4-3
J: TRBJ2-7
D: -

CDR3: CASSQAVRTGVDFDGTEAFF
V: TRBV4-1
J: TRBJ1-1
D: TRBD1

CDR3: CSVEKGRGRNTEAFF
V: TRBV29-1
J: TRBJ1-1
D: -

CDR3: CASSPLSPSPPEAFF
V: TRBV27
J: TRBJ1-1
D: -

CDR3: CASSYRQGDINEQYF
V: TRBV11-2
J: TRBJ2-7
D: TRBD1

CDR3: CASSPPSFEQFF
V: TRBV19
J: TRBJ2-1
D: -

CDR3: CASSIQGGNEQFF
V: TRBV19
J: TRBJ2-1
D: -

CDR3: CASQGAGRSYNEQFF
V: TRBV19
J: TRBJ2-1
D: TRBD1

CDR3: CASSFSSGSYEQYF
V: TRBV11-2
J: TRBJ2-7
D: TRBD2

CDR3: CASSPEPTNTGELFF
V: TRBV5-4
J: TRBJ2-2
D: -

CDR3: CASSQVRRDRTDTQYF
V: TRBV4-1
J: TRBJ2-3
D: -

CDR3: CASSGLKRQVTYRNTIYF
V: TRBV10-1
J: TRBJ1-3
D: -

CDR3: CASTDNNNEQFF
V: TRBV2
J: TRBJ2-1
D: -

CDR3: CASSLVGRVNEQFF
V: TRBV5-4
J: TRBJ2-1
D: TRBD2

CDR3: CASSLESAQIYEQYF
V: TRBV5-4
J: TRBJ2-7
D: -

CDR3: CASNHRSDLGTDTQYF
V: TRBV13
J: TRBJ2-3
D: -

CDR3: CATDSGTGGDYSNQPQHF
V: TRBV19
J: TRBJ1-5
D: TRBD1

CDR3: CASVPGGNTEAFF
V: TRBV28
J: TRBJ1-1
D: -

CDR3: CASRRIYKNTEAFF
V: TRBV28
J: TRBJ1-1
D: -

CDR3: CAISSSSNQPQHF
V: TRBV10-3
J: TRBJ1-5
D: -

CDR3: CAWSPPRVVNTEAFF
V: TRBV30
J: TRBJ1-1
D: -

CDR3: CASSEGTSYEQYF
V: TRBV6-1
J: TRBJ2-7
D: TRBD2

CDR3: CASSQDWVLSTDTQYF
V: TRBV4-3
J: TRBJ2-3
D: -

CDR3: CASSTQFGDGDTKVTDTQYF
V: TRBV19
J: TRBJ2-3
D: -

CDR3: CATSDRDSYNEQFF
V: TRBV15
J: TRBJ2-1
D: TRBD1

CDR3: CASSFQGSGELFF
V: TRBV27
J: TRBJ2-2
D: -

CDR3: CASSSGLAGSASYNEQFF
V: TRBV19
J: TRBJ2-1
D: TRBD2

CDR3: CASSAEISQNTGELFF
V: TRBV5-1
J: TRBJ2-2
D: -

CDR3: CASILPGFGQETQYF
V: TRBV7-9
J: TRBJ2-5
D: -

CDR3: CASSSMSPDTQYF
V: TRBV27
J: TRBJ2-3
D: -

CDR3: CAWSVLGAGYEQFF
V: TRBV30
J: TRBJ2-1
D: -

CDR3: CASSFPGSYEQYF
V: TRBV27
J: TRBJ2-7
D: -

CDR3: CASSVAGTGDTQYF
V: TRBV9
J: TRBJ2-3
D: -

CDR3: CASSLGRTSGRASYEQYF
V: TRBV7-2
J: TRBJ2-7
D: TRBD2

CDR3: CSAIRESRGYTF
V: TRBV29-1
J: TRBJ1-2
D: -

CDR3: CASSLDPQGSYGYTF
V: TRBV11-2
J: TRBJ1-2
D: -

CDR3: CASSEMDRDHEQYF
V: TRBV2
J: TRBJ2-7
D: TRBD1

CDR3: CSVAESSYEQYF
V: TRBV29-1
J: TRBJ2-7
D: -

CDR3: CASSYSEGGGYTF
V: TRBV6-5
J: TRBJ1-2
D: -